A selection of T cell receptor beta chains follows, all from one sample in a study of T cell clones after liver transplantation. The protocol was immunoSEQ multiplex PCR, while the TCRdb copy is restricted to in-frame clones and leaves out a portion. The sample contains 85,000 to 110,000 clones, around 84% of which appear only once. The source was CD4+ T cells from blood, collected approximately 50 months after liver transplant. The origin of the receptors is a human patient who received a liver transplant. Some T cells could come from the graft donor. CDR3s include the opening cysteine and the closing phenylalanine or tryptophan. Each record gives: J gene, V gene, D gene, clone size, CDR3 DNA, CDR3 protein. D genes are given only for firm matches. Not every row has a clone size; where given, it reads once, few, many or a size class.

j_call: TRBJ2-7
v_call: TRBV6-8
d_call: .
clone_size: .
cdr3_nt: TGTGCCAGCAGTTACGGGGTAGAGTTTTGTAACAGGACCAAATCCTACGAGCAGTACTTC
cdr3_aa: CASSYGVEFCNRTKSYEQYF

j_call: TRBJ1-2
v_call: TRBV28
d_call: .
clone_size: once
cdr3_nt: TGTGCCAGCAGTTTAAAACGCAGTTCGGGCTACACCTTC
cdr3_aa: CASSLKRSSGYTF

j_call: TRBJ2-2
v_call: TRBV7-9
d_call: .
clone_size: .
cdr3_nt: TGTGCCAGCAGCTTAGATGCTAGGGGGAACACCGGGGAGCTGTTTTTT
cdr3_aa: CASSLDARGNTGELFF

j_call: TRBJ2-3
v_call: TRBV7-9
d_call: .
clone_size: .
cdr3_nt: TGTGCCAGCAGCTTAGGGCAGGGGAACTTCGGTAGCACAGATACGCAGTATTTT
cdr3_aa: CASSLGQGNFGSTDTQYF

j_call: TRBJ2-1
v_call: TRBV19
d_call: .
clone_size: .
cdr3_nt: TGTGCCAGTAGCCCGTCTAGCGAGGGTGAGCAGTTCTTC
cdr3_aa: CASSPSSEGEQFF

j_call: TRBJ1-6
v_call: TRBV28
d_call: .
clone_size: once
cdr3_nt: TGTGCCAGCTCGCTTCGAGGCAGGGGCTCCAATTCACCCCTCCACTTT
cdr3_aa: CASSLRGRGSNSPLHF

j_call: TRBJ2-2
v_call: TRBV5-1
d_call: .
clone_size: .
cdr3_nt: TGCGCCAGCAGCCCTAGGGGGGAGAACACCGGGGAGCTGTTTTTT
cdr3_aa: CASSPRGENTGELFF

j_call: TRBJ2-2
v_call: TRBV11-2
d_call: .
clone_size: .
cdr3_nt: TGTGCCAGCACCCTCATGGGCCTCAACACCGGGGAGCTGTTTTTT
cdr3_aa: CASTLMGLNTGELFF

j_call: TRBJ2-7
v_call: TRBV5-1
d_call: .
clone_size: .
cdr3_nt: TGCGCCAGCAGCTTGACGGGACTGCCCTCCGAGCAGTACTTC
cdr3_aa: CASSLTGLPSEQYF

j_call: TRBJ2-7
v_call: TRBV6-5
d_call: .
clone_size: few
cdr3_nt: TGTGCCAGCAGCGGTTCTGGTACCTACGAGCAGTACTTC
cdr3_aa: CASSGSGTYEQYF

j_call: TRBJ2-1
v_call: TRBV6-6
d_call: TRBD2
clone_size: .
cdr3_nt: TGTGCCAGCAGTCTAGCGGGGGAATACAATGAGCAGTTCTTC
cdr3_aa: CASSLAGEYNEQFF

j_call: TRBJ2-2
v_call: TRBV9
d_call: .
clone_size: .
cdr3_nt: TGTGCCAGCAGAAGGGACTTCAACACCGGGGAGCTGTTTTTT
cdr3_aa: CASRRDFNTGELFF

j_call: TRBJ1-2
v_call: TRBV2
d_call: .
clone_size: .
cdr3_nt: TGTGCCAGCAGTGTCGAGACAAACTATGGCTACACCTTC
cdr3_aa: CASSVETNYGYTF

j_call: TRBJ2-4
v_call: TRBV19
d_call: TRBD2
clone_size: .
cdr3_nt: TGTGCCAGTCGGGGGGGACTTCGAGCCAAAAACATTCAGTACTTC
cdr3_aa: CASRGGLRAKNIQYF

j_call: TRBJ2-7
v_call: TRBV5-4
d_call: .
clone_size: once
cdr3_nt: TGTGCCAGCAGCCGGGTGGCCCAATCCTACGAGCAGTACTTC
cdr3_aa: CASSRVAQSYEQYF

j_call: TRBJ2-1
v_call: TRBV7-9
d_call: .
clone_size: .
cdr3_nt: TGTGCCAGCAGCCGTCGGGAGTTGGGGAATGAGCAGTTCTTC
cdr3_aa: CASSRRELGNEQFF

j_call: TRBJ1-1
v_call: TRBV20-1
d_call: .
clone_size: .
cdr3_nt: TGCAGTGCTTGGAACAGGGCTGAAGCTTTCTTT
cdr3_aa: CSAWNRAEAFF

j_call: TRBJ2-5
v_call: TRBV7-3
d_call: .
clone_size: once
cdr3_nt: TGTGCCAGCAGCCCAGGACAGATCCAAGAGACCCAGTACTTC
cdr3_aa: CASSPGQIQETQYF

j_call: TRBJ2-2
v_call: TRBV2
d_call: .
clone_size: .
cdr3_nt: TGTGCCAGCAGAGGTAACACCGGGGAGCTGTTTTTT
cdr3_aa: CASRGNTGELFF

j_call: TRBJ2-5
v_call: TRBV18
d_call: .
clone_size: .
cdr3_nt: TGTGCCAGCTCACCGTGGGACTCCCAAGAGACCCAGTACTTC
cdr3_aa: CASSPWDSQETQYF

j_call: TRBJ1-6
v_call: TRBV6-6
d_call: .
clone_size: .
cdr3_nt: TGTGCCAGCACAAAAAGACCCGAAATCCTTTCACCCCTCCACTTT
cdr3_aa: CASTKRPEILSPLHF

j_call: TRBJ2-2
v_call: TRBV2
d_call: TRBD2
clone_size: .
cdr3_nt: TGTGCCAGCAGTTTGCTAGCGGGAGACACCGGGGAGCTGTTTTTT
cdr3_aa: CASSLLAGDTGELFF